What follows are 19 T cell receptor beta chains derived from one specimen sequenced in a study of blood T cell repertoires in COVID-19. TCRdb's copy holds only in-frame clones and misses some; the assay was immunoSEQ multiplex PCR. The sample contains roughly 250,000 clones, 90% to 95% of which appear only once. Sequenced material: PBMCs or T cells enriched from blood (not recorded which). The source of these receptors is a woman under 30 who had recovered from COVID-19.

V gene TRBV27 combines with J gene TRBJ1-1; possible D gene TRBD1, 5 bases. Germline V gene sequence: CDR1 MNHEY, CDR2 SMNVEV (reference sequence). There are 17 residues in the CDR3. V dropped 0 bases and J dropped 8 bases, with 22 bases sitting between them. The CDR3 DNA sequence: TGTGCCAGCAGTTTATCTTCCCTCTACATGGGGCAATTAGAAGCTTTCTTT. This gives the protein CASSLSSLYMGQLEAFF.

The gene calls are TRBV18 and TRBJ1-5; D is unclear. This CDR3 is 14 amino acids long. Per germline, CDR1 KGHSH and CDR2 LQKENI. Trimming pared 3 bases from V and 1 base from J, leaving 7 bases between. The CDR3 spells CASSPGGSNQPQHF. The CDR3 DNA is TGTGCCAGCTCACCGGGAGGGAGCAATCAGCCCCAGCATTTT.

The CDR3 reads CASSVGDRVRQPQHF. As DNA, the CDR3 is TGTGCCAGCAGCGTAGGGGACAGGGTTCGTCAGCCCCAGCATTTT. The gene calls are TRBV9 and TRBJ1-5; the match to TRBD1 covers 9 bases. Germline values: CDR1 SGDLS, CDR2 YYNGEE. Germline trimming cut 0 bases from V and 6 bases from J; bases unmatched to any gene: 4. The CDR3 extends over 15 amino acids. Filled out from reference TRBV9 and TRBJ1-5, the complete variable domain reads DSGVTQTPKHLITATGQRVTLRCSPRSGDLSVYWYQQSLDQGLQFLIQYYNGEERAKGNILERFSAQQFPDLHSELNLSSLELGDSALYFCASSVGDRVRQPQHFGDGTRLSIL.

The chain combines TRBV5-4 with TRBJ1-2; D is ambiguous. Germline V CDR1 and CDR2: SGHNT, YYREEE (reference sequence). The CDR3 has 14 amino acids. The V end was cut by 0 bases, the J end by 7 bases, with 13 bases between. Written as DNA, the CDR3 is TGTGCCAGCAGCTTGGCTGGGCCGGCCACTGGCTACACCTTC. Residues: CASSLAGPATGYTF.

This chain uses TRBV7-6 with TRBJ1-1; the D gene is possibly TRBD1 (5 bases). Trimming took 5 bases from V and 10 from J, leaving 14 bases between them. Germline V gene data show CDR1 as SGHVS and CDR2 as FNYEAQ. The CDR3 runs to 12 residues. CDR3 region: CASSPREGPAFF. As DNA, the CDR3 is TGTGCCAGCAGCCCCCGGGAGGGGCCAGCTTTCTTT.

The J gene is TRBJ2-1, the V gene TRBV19; 10 positions match TRBD2. V dropped 3 bases and J dropped 8; count of bases not matched to a gene: 4. The germline V gene has CDR1 LNHDA and CDR2 SQIVND (reference sequence). The CDR3 runs to 14 residues. This CDR3 is CASSMLAGVDEQFF. The CDR3 DNA is TGTGCCAGTAGTATGCTAGCGGGAGTTGATGAGCAGTTCTTC.

This clone was seen only once. The chain has TRBV5-1 and TRBJ1-4; 7 positions agree with TRBD1. CDR1 is SGHRS, CDR2 YFSETQ, per germline. The CDR3 is 14 amino acids. The V gene end was trimmed by 4 bases and the J gene end by 11 bases; junction bases not matched to a gene: 11. CDR3 amino acids: CASSQETGTGKLFF. DNA for the CDR3: TGCGCCAGCAGCCAGGAGACAGGGACGGGGAAACTGTTTTTT.

This chain links TRBV25-1 with TRBJ1-2; TRBD1 aligns across 7 bases. The trim removed 6 bases at V and 5 bases at J, leaving 6 bases unmatched. Germline lookup yields CDR1 MGHDK and CDR2 SYGVNS. The CDR3 runs to 13 residues. CDR3 residues: CASSSDRDYGYTF. CDR3 nucleotide sequence: TGTGCCAGCAGCTCCGACAGGGATTATGGCTACACCTTC.

The rearrangement uses TRBV6-5 and TRBJ2-7; weak D call: TRBD2 (6 bases). The CDR3 extends over 14 amino acids. V was pared by 2 bases and J by 7 bases, with 15 bases between. Germline V lookup: CDR1 MNHEY, CDR2 SVGAGI. The CDR3 is CASSYLGPEGEQYF. CDR3 nucleotide sequence: TGTGCCAGCAGTTACCTGGGGCCGGAGGGAGAGCAGTACTTC.

This rearrangement joins TRBV5-1 to TRBJ2-3, with 8 bases aligning to TRBD1. V lost 4 bases, J lost 3 bases, and 4 bases stayed unmatched. CDR1 and CDR2 (germline): SGHRS, YFSETQ. The CDR3 loop spans 14 amino acids. This chain's CDR3 is CASSAGGATDTQYF. The CDR3 DNA is TGCGCCAGCAGCGCAGGGGGCGCGACAGATACGCAGTATTTT.

This clone was observed a single time. The chain joins TRBV7-2 to TRBJ1-2; D perhaps matches TRBD1 (6 bases). Germline-derived CDR1 and CDR2 are SGHTA and FQGNSA. Between the trimmed V and J ends, which lost 1 base and 6 bases, there was a span of 12 bases. This CDR3 comprises 14 residues. CDR3: CASSLVAGDHGYTF. The CDR3 DNA reads as TGTGCCAGCAGCTTAGTGGCAGGGGACCATGGCTACACCTTC.

The chain combines TRBV5-1 with TRBJ1-3, with D tentatively TRBD1 (6 bases). Looked up from germline, CDR1 is SGHRS and CDR2 is YFSETQ. Deletions cut 1 base from V and 3 bases from J, with 14 bases between. The CDR3 spans 16 residues. The chain's CDR3 is CASSLSVSRGGNTIYF. The CDR3 DNA reads TGCGCCAGCAGCTTGTCTGTCTCCAGGGGTGGAAACACCATATATTTT.

V gene TRBV3-1 (or the pseudogene TRBV3-2) combines with J gene TRBJ1-2; 8 positions agree with TRBD1. Germline CDR1 is LGHDT and CDR2 is YNNKEL (reference sequence). This CDR3 region has 13 residues. Unmatched junction bases numbered 6, after V lost 4 bases and J lost 8 bases. Here the CDR3 DNA reads TGTGCCAGCAGCCCCGGACAGGGAGAAGGCTACACCTTC. This translates into CASSPGQGEGYTF.

V is TRBV13 and J is TRBJ2-7; 8 nucleotides line up with TRBD1. The CDR3 consists of 16 residues. The J segment lost 2 bases and the V segment lost 5 bases, leaving 11 bases of the junction unmatched. Germline V gene sequence: CDR1 PRHDT, CDR2 FYEKMQ (reference sequence). CDR3 sequence: CASSPLDRGEPYEQYF. Written as DNA, the CDR3 is TGTGCCAGCAGCCCGCTCGACAGGGGAGAGCCCTACGAGCAGTACTTC.

V gene TRBV6-1 combines with J gene TRBJ1-2, with D possibly being TRBD1 (6 bases). V was shortened by 2 bases and J by 6 bases, with 16 bases between the two germline ends. Germline lookup yields CDR1 MNHNS and CDR2 SASEGT. CDR3 length: 15 residues. The CDR3 nucleotides read TGTGCCAGCAGTGAAAAGAGGCTGGGGGCGGATGGCTACACCTTC. As protein: CASSEKRLGADGYTF.

J is TRBJ1-5 and V is TRBV28; TRBD1 matches at 7 bases. This CDR3 has 15 residues. Germline lookup yields CDR1 MDHEN and CDR2 SYDVKM. Unmatched junction bases numbered 6, after V lost 3 bases and J lost 4 bases. The CDR3 region has the DNA TGTGCCAGCAGTTTCGACGACAGGGATAATCAGCCCCAGCATTTT. Its translation: CASSFDDRDNQPQHF.

V is TRBV11-3 and J is TRBJ1-3; no definite D call. With 4 bases removed from V and 7 bases from J, the gap between germline ends came to 5 bases. Germline V gene lookup returns CDR1 SGHNT and CDR2 YENEEA. CDR3 length equals 11 residues. CDR3 sequence reads: CASSSLNTIYF. In nucleotides, the CDR3 is TGTGCCAGCAGCTCACTCAACACCATATATTTT.

This sequence joins TRBV10-3 and TRBJ2-5, with D possibly matching TRBD1 (6 bases). Germline CDR1 and CDR2: ENHRY and SYGVKD. This CDR3 has 13 residues. The V end was cut by 4 bases, the J end by 1 base, with 7 bases between. The CDR3 loop reads CAISVDSQETQYF. The CDR3 nucleotides are TGTGCCATCAGTGTGGACAGCCAAGAGACCCAGTACTTC.

The genes are TRBV11-2 and TRBJ2-1, with no clear D. V was cut by 7 bases and J by 3 bases, with 19 bases left in between. The CDR3 has 16 amino acids. Germline assignment: CDR1 SGHAT and CDR2 FQNNGV. The CDR3 DNA is TGTGCCAGCACCTATTATACCGATCGCGACTACAATGAGCAGTTCTTC. Amino acid sequence: CASTYYTDRDYNEQFF.